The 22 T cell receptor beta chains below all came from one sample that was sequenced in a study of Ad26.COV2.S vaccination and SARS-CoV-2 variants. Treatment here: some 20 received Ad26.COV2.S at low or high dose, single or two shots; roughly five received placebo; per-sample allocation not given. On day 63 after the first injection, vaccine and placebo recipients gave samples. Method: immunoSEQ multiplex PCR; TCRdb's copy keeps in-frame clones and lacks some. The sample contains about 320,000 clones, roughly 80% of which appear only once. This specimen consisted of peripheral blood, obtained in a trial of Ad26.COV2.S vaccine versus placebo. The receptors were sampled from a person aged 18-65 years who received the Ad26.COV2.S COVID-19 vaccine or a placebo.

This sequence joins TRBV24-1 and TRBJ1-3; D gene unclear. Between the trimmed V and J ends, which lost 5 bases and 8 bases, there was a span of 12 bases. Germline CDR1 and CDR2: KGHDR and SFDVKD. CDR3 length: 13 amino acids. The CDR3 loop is CATSAVSADTIYF. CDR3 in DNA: TGTGCCACCAGTGCAGTCTCGGCGGACACCATATATTTT.

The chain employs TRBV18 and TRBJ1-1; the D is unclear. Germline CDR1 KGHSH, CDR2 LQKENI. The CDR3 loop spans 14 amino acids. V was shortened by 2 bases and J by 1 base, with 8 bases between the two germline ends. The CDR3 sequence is CASSPRQPNTEAFF. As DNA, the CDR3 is TGTGCCAGCTCACCAAGGCAGCCGAACACTGAAGCTTTCTTT.

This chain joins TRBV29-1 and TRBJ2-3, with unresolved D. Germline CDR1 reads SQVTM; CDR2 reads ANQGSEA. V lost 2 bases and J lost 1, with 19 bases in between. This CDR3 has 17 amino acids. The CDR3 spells CSVERVGQPRGTDTQYF. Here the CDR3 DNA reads TGCAGCGTTGAACGGGTCGGGCAACCTAGGGGCACAGATACGCAGTATTTT.

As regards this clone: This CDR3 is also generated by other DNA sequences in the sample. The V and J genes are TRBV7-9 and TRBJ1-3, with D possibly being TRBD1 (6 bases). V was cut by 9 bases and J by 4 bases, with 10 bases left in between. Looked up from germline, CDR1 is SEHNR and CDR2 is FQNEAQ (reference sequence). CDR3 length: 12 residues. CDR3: CASSQGGNTIYF. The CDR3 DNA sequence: TGTGCCAGTTCACAGGGAGGAAACACCATATATTTT.

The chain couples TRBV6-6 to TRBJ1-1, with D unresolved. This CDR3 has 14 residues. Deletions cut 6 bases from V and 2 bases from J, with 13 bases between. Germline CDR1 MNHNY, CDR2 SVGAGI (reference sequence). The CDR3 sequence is CASSKGRINTEAFF. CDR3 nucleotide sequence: TGTGCCAGCAGCAAAGGCAGAATCAACACTGAAGCTTTCTTT.

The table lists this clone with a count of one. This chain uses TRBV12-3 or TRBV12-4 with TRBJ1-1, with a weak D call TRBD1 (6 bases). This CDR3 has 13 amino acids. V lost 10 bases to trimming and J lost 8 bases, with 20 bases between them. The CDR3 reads CATDDRRGREAFF. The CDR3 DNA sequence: TGTGCCACCGACGACAGGAGGGGTCGAGAAGCTTTCTTT.

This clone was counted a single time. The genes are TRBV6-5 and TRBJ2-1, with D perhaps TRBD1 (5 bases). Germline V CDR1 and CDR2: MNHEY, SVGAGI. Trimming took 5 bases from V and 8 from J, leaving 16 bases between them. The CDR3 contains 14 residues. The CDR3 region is CASSPGSLWDEQFF. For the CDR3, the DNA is TGTGCCAGCAGTCCAGGGTCATTATGGGATGAGCAGTTCTTC.

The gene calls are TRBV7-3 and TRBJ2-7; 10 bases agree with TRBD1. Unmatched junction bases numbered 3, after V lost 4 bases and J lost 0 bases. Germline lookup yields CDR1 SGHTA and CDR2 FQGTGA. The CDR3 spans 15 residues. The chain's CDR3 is CASSSGQGSSYEQYF. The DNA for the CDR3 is TGTGCCAGCAGCTCGGGACAGGGGAGCTCCTACGAGCAGTACTTC.

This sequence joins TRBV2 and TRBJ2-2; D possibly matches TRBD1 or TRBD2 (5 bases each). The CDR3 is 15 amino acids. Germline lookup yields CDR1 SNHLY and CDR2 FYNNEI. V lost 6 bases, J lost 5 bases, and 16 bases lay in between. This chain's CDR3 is CASRSVEGMTGELFF. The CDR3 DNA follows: TGTGCCAGCAGGTCAGTTGAGGGGATGACCGGGGAGCTGTTTTTT.

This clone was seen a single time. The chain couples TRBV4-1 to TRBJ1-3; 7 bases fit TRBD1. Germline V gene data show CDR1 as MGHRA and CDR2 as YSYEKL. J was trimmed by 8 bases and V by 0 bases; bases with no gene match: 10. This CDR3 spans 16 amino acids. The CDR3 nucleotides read TGCGCCAGCAGCCAAGAGGCAGGGGGACGGGTGGACACCATATATTTT. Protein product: CASSQEAGGRVDTIYF.

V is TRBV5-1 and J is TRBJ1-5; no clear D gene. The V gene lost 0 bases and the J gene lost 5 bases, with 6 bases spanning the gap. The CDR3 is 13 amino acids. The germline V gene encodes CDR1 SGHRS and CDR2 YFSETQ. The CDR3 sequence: CASSLGKDQPQHF. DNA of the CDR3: TGCGCCAGCAGCTTGGGAAAGGATCAGCCCCAGCATTTT.

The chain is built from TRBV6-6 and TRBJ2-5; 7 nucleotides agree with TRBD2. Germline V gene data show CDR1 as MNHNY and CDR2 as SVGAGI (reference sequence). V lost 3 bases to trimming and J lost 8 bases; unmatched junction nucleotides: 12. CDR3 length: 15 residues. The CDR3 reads CASSYLGGTYNTQYF. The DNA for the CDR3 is TGTGCCAGCAGTTATTTGGGGGGGACCTATAACACCCAGTACTTC.

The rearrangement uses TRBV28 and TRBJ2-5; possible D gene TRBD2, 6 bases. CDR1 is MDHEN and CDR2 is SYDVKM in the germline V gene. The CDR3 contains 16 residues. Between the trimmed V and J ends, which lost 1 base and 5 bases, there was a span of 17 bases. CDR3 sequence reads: CASSLSPGRGVETQYF. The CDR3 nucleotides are TGTGCCAGCAGTTTATCTCCTGGGCGGGGTGTGGAGACCCAGTACTTC.

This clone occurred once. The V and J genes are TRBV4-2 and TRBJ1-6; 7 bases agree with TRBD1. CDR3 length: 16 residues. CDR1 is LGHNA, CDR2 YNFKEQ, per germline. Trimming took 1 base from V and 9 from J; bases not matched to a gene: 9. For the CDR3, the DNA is TGTGCCAGCAGCCAAGTTGCAGGGGGTATGGGTTCACCCCTCCACTTT. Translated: CASSQVAGGMGSPLHF.

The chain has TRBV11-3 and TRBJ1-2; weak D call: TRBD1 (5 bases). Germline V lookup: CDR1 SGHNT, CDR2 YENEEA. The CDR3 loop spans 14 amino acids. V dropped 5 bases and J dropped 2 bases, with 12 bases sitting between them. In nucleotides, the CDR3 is TGTGCCAGCAGCCACGGACACCAGAACTATGGCTACACCTTC. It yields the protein CASSHGHQNYGYTF.

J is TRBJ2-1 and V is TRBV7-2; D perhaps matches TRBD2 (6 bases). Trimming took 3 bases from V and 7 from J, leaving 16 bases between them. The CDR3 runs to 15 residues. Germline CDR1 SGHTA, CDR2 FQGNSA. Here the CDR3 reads CASSFEMGGKNEQFF. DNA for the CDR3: TGTGCCAGCAGCTTTGAGATGGGGGGAAAAAATGAGCAGTTCTTC.

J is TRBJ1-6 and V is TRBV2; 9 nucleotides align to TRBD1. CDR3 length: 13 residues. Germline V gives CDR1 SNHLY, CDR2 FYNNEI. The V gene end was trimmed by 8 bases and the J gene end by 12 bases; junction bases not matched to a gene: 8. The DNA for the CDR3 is TGTGCCAGCCTCCGGGACAGGGAGTTACCCCTCCACTTT. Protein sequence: CASLRDRELPLHF.

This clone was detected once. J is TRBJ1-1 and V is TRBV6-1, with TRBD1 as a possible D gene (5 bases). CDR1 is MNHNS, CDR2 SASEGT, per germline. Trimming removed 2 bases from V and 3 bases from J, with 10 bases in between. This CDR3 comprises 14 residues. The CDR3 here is CASSEYAGYTEAFF. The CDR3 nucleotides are TGTGCCAGCAGTGAATATGCAGGGTACACTGAAGCTTTCTTT.

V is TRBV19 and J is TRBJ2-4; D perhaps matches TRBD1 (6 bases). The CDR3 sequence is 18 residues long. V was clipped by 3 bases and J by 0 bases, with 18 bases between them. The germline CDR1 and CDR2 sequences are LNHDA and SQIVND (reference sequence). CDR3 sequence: CASSIDSGANLAKNIQYF. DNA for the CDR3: TGTGCCAGTAGTATCGACTCAGGGGCGAACCTAGCCAAAAACATTCAGTACTTC.

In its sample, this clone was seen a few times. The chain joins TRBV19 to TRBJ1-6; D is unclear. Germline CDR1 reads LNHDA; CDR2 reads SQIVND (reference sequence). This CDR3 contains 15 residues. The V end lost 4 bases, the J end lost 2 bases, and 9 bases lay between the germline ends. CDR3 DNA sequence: TGTGCCAGTAGTACCCGGCAAGCCTATAATTCACCCCTCCACTTT. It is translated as CASSTRQAYNSPLHF.

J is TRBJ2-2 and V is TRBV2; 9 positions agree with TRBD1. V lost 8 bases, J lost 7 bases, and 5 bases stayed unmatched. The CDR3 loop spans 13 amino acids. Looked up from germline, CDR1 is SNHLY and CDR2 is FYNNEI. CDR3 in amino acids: CASRGQGNGELFF. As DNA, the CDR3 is TGTGCCAGCCGGGGACAGGGTAACGGGGAGCTGTTTTTT.

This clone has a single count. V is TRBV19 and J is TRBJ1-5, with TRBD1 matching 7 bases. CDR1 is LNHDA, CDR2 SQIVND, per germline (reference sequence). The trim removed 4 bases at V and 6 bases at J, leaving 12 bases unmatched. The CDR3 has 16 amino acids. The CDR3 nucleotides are TGTGCCAGTAGTACAGGGACAGCCTCAACCGGTCAGCCCCAGCATTTT. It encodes CASSTGTASTGQPQHF.